This is a list of T cell receptor beta chains from one sample in a study of blood T cell repertoires in COVID-19. TCRdb's copy holds only in-frame clones and misses some; the assay was immunoSEQ multiplex PCR. The repertoire holds some 530,000 clones, with roughly 85% as singletons. The sequenced sample consisted of peripheral blood. These receptors were collected from a human donor in a cohort sampled during active COVID-19. Both conserved end residues are part of each CDR3. The D gene is left open where the match is weak. Some rows have no size entry. The others give once, few or many, or a class for an expanded clone.

v_gene	d_gene	j_gene	abundance	CDR3nt	CDR3aa
TRBV19	-	TRBJ1-4	-	TGTGCCAGTAGTCGGTCAGCGGCAACTAATGAAAAACTGTTTTTT	CASSRSAATNEKLFF
TRBV18	TRBD2	TRBJ2-7	-	TGTGCCAGCTCACCGCGGGAGGGCCTCTACGAGCAGTACTTC	CASSPREGLYEQYF
TRBV6-2/TRBV6-3	-	TRBJ1-1	-	TGTGCCAGCAGTCCCTTTATGAACACTGAAGCTTTCTTT	CASSPFMNTEAFF
TRBV6-5	TRBD1	TRBJ1-2	-	TGTGCCAGCAGTTACGGGACAGGGAGAAGCGGCTACACCTTC	CASSYGTGRSGYTF
TRBV15	-	TRBJ1-6	once	TGTGCCGCCAGCAGAGATGAGGGCAGTTATTCACCCCTCCACTTT	CAASRDEGSYSPLHF
TRBV28	TRBD2	TRBJ2-2	once	TGTGCCAGCAGTTTACCCGGACTAGCGGACACCGGGGAGCTGTTTTTT	CASSLPGLADTGELFF
TRBV6-5	TRBD2	TRBJ2-5	once	TGTGCCAGCACGGGCGGGGGAGAAGAGACCCAGTACTTC	CASTGGGEETQYF
TRBV30	-	TRBJ2-3	-	TGTGCCTGGAGTGTAACGGGAGCCGCCACAGATACGCAGTATTTT	CAWSVTGAATDTQYF
TRBV11-2	-	TRBJ1-1	-	TGTGCCAGCAGCTTAGATGCGGCGGGCACGAACACTGAAGCTTTCTTT	CASSLDAAGTNTEAFF
TRBV9	TRBD1	TRBJ1-5	few	TGTGCCAGCAGCTGGGGACAGGGGAGCAATCAGCCCCAGCATTTT	CASSWGQGSNQPQHF
TRBV3-1/TRBV3-2	-	TRBJ1-1	-	TGTGCCAGCGGGCCCCTTCATCTCACTGAAGCTTTCTTT	CASGPLHLTEAFF
TRBV7-3	TRBD2	TRBJ2-1	-	TGTGCCAGCAGCGATTCGAGAGCGGGGGAGAATGAGCAGTTCTTC	CASSDSRAGENEQFF
TRBV24-1	-	TRBJ1-4	-	TGTGCCACCAGTGACCCTTCGGGAAGCGACGAAAAACTGTTTTTT	CATSDPSGSDEKLFF
TRBV7-2	-	TRBJ2-7	-	TGTGCCAGCAGCCCCCCCGGGGGGCGCTTCTCCTACGAGCAGTACTTC	CASSPPGGRFSYEQYF
TRBV19	-	TRBJ1-6	-	TGTGCCAGTAGTACAGAGAGCTCCTATAATTCACCCCTCCACTTT	CASSTESSYNSPLHF
TRBV7-8	-	TRBJ2-5	-	TGTGCCAGCAGCTTACCCTACGGGCAAGAGACCCAGTACTTC	CASSLPYGQETQYF